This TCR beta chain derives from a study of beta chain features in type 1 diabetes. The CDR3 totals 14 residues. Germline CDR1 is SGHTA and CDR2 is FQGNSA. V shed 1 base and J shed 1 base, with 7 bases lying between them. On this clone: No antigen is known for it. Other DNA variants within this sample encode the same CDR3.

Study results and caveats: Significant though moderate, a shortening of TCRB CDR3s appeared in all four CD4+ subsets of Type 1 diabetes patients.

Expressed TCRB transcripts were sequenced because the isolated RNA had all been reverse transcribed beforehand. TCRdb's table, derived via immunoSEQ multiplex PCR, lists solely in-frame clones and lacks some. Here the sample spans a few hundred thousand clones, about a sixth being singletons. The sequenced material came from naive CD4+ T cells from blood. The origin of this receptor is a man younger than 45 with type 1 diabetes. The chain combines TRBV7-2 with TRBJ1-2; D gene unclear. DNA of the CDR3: TGTGCCAGCAGCTTAGGGACGGTTAACTATGGCTACACCTTC. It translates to CASSLGTVNYGYTF.